These 25 T cell receptor beta chains came from one sample sequenced in a study of cytomegalovirus exposure and HLA in healthy donors. Amplification used 60 Vbeta primers and 13 Jbeta primers. Clones were sequenced by immunoSEQ multiplex PCR, and TCRdb holds only the in-frame ones, with some missing. The sample lists under 150,000 clones, 78% occurring once. Input material: PBMCs. The receptors were sampled from a woman in her 40s in good health and CMV-seropositive.

V is TRBV7-6 and J is TRBJ1-4, with 7 bases fitting TRBD1. Losses at the gene ends were 5 bases for V and 4 bases for J; bases not matched to a gene: 7. Germline CDR1 is SGHVS and CDR2 is FNYEAQ. The CDR3 totals 15 residues. CDR3 sequence (DNA): TGTGCCAGCAGCCTACGACAGGGCTTTAATGAAAAACTGTTTTTT. This sequence encodes CASSLRQGFNEKLFF.

The chain joins TRBV7-9 to TRBJ2-2; 7 nucleotides match TRBD2. This CDR3 comprises 17 residues. J gave up 3 bases and V 0 bases, and 7 bases lay outside the gene matches. Per germline, CDR1 SEHNR and CDR2 FQNEAQ (reference sequence). This chain's CDR3 is CASSLAAGMRYTGELFF. The CDR3 DNA is TGTGCCAGCAGCTTAGCAGCGGGAATGCGTTACACCGGGGAGCTGTTTTTT.

V gene TRBV2 combines with J gene TRBJ2-7; D is possibly TRBD2 (6 bases). Germline V CDR1 and CDR2: SNHLY, FYNNEI. The CDR3 is 12 residues long. Trimming removed 6 bases at V and 7 bases at J, with 13 bases between. The CDR3 loop reads CASSAGLWEQYF. In DNA form, the CDR3 reads TGTGCCAGCAGCGCGGGACTCTGGGAGCAGTACTTC.

This clone turned up a few times. The chain is built from TRBV10-3 and TRBJ2-5; possibly TRBD2 for D (6 bases). Germline lookup yields CDR1 ENHRY and CDR2 SYGVKD. V lost 2 bases and J lost 5, with 15 bases in between. The CDR3 covers 15 residues. CDR3 sequence reads: CAISEVGGLIETQYF. The DNA of the CDR3 is TGTGCCATCAGTGAGGTTGGAGGGTTGATCGAGACCCAGTACTTC.

Regarding this clone: Other nucleotide sequences from this sample produce the same CDR3. The gene calls are TRBV18 and TRBJ2-7, with 9 bases fitting TRBD1. Germline trimming cut 3 bases from V and 4 bases from J; bases unmatched to any gene: 1. The CDR3 contains 13 residues. In germline, CDR1 is KGHSH, CDR2 LQKENI. CDR3 amino acids: CASSPGTGYEQYF. As DNA, the CDR3 is TGTGCCAGCTCACCCGGGACAGGGTACGAGCAGTACTTC.

A single count supports this clone. This chain uses TRBV10-1 with TRBJ2-7, with TRBD1 matching 10 bases. J lost 5 bases, V lost 6 bases, and 7 bases had no gene match. CDR1 is WNHNN and CDR2 is SYGVQD in the germline V gene (reference sequence). CDR3 length: 14 residues. CDR3 coding DNA: TGCGCCAGCAGGGACCGGGACAGGGGACACGAGCAGTACTTC. Protein product: CASRDRDRGHEQYF.

V usage is TRBV11-2 and J usage is TRBJ2-3, with D perhaps matching TRBD2 (5 bases). Between the trimmed V and J ends, which lost 5 bases and 0 bases, there was a span of 18 bases. Germline-derived CDR1 and CDR2 are SGHAT and FQNNGV. CDR3 length: 17 residues. As DNA, the CDR3 is TGTGCCAGCAGCCTACCCTTGCTAGCTCCGAGCACAGATACGCAGTATTTT. It yields the protein CASSLPLLAPSTDTQYF.

The chain uses TRBV2 and TRBJ2-1; 8 nucleotides match TRBD2. The CDR3 runs to 17 residues. V lost 0 bases and J lost 9; bases outside the gene matches: 13. CDR1 is SNHLY and CDR2 is FYNNEI in the germline V gene. The CDR3 DNA sequence: TGTGCCAGCAGTGAAGCGCTCTGGACTAGCCGCCGCGGTGAGCAGTTCTTC. Its protein product is CASSEALWTSRRGEQFF.

CDR3 nucleotides: TGTGCCAGCAGTTTAAGGAGTCGCCCTAGCGGGAGAAACTACGAGCAGTACTTC. It is translated as CASSLRSRPSGRNYEQYF. The V gene is TRBV27, the J gene TRBJ2-7; 10 bases are shared with TRBD2. J was trimmed by 3 bases and V by 2 bases; bases with no gene match: 13. The CDR3 spans 18 residues. The germline CDR1 and CDR2 sequences are MNHEY and SMNVEV (reference sequence).

The genes are TRBV5-8 and TRBJ2-7, with D tentatively TRBD2 (6 bases). V lost 2 bases and J 2 bases, leaving 14 bases between the germline ends. CDR3 size: 15 residues. Germline CDR1 SGHTS, CDR2 YDEGEE. This chain's CDR3 is CASSFGGRVAYEQYF. Here the CDR3 DNA reads TGTGCCAGCAGCTTCGGGGGAAGAGTTGCCTACGAGCAGTACTTC.

This chain links TRBV5-8 with TRBJ2-3; 14 bases are shared with TRBD2. This CDR3 spans 16 amino acids. V gave up 3 bases and J gave up 3 bases; unmatched junction bases: 3. CDR1 is SGHTS and CDR2 is YDEGEE in the germline V gene. This CDR3 is CASSWGTSGGTDTQYF. In nucleotides, the CDR3 is TGTGCCAGCAGCTGGGGGACTAGCGGGGGAACAGATACGCAGTATTTT.

This chain connects TRBV27 to TRBJ2-1; 11 bases align to TRBD2. The CDR3 consists of 17 residues. Germline loops: CDR1 MNHEY, CDR2 SMNVEV (reference sequence). V trimming: 6 bases; J trimming: 3 bases; junction bases outside the gene matches: 10. The CDR3 bases are TGTGCCAGCAGACCCGTGATGACTAGCGGGATCTACAATGAGCAGTTCTTC. Protein product: CASRPVMTSGIYNEQFF.

This clone has just a few counts. This rearrangement joins TRBV7-6 to TRBJ2-1, with 7 bases that match TRBD2. CDR1 is SGHVS and CDR2 is FNYEAQ in the germline V gene. The CDR3 runs to 15 residues. The V and J ends lost 1 base and 4 bases, in that order; junction bases with no gene match: 4. In DNA form, the CDR3 reads TGTGCCAGCAGCTTAGGCGGGAGTCCTTACAATGAGCAGTTCTTC. Translation gives CASSLGGSPYNEQFF.

For this clone: The same CDR3 arises from other DNA sequences in this sample as well. CDR3 protein: CASSGDRGNTEAFF. As DNA, the CDR3 is TGCGCCAGCAGCGGGGACAGGGGCAACACTGAAGCTTTCTTT. The chain links TRBV5-1 to TRBJ1-1; 10 bases are a match to TRBD1. Germline CDR1 is SGHRS and CDR2 is YFSETQ. The CDR3 runs 14 residues. The V segment lost 4 bases and the J segment 2 bases; nucleotides outside the gene matches: 2.

The chain is built from TRBV7-8 and TRBJ1-2; no firm D call. Trimming left V 1 base short and J 8 bases short, with 8 bases between. Germline V gene data show CDR1 as SGHVS and CDR2 as FQNEAQ. The CDR3 is 12 amino acids. CDR3 sequence (DNA): TGTGCCAGCAGCTTAGAGCGGCGAGGCTACACCTTC. Amino acids: CASSLERRGYTF. Combining the CDR3 with reference TRBV7-8 and TRBJ1-2 gives the whole variable domain GAGVSQSPRYKVAKRGQDVALRCDPISGHVSLFWYQQALGQGPEFLTYFQNEAQLDKSGLPSDRFFAERPEGSVSTLKIQRTQQEDSAVYLCASSLERRGYTFGSGTRLTVV.

This clone was counted once. V usage is TRBV9 and J usage is TRBJ1-3, with no clear D. V gave up 0 bases and J gave up 0 bases, with 10 bases separating them. Germline loops: CDR1 SGDLS, CDR2 YYNGEE. The CDR3 totals 16 residues. CDR3 loop: CASSVVPGSSGNTIYF. DNA for the CDR3: TGTGCCAGCAGCGTAGTTCCAGGCAGCTCTGGAAACACCATATATTTT.

The chain uses TRBV2 and TRBJ2-7; D is possibly TRBD2 (6 bases). The CDR3 loop spans 14 amino acids. Trimming removed 1 base at V and 1 base at J, with 8 bases between. The germline CDR1 and CDR2 sequences are SNHLY and FYNNEI. CDR3 DNA: TGTGCCAGCAGTGAAGGGGGGAGGTCCTACGAGCAGTACTTC. It translates to CASSEGGRSYEQYF.

This rearrangement joins TRBV5-4 to TRBJ2-7; no clear D. This CDR3 has 12 residues. The germline V gene encodes CDR1 SGHNT and CDR2 YYREEE (reference sequence). The V and J ends lost 3 bases and 3 bases respectively, with 7 bases between them. The CDR3 nucleotides read TGTGCCAGCAGCTCGCTAGGCTACGAGCAGTACTTC. Protein product: CASSSLGYEQYF.

The chain has TRBV18 and TRBJ1-4; D not resolved. The CDR3 sequence is 17 residues long. Germline V gene sequence: CDR1 KGHSH, CDR2 LQKENI. Trimming pared 2 bases from V and 2 bases from J, leaving 15 bases between. DNA of the CDR3: TGTGCCAGCTCACCAAACGAGTTCGGAGGCACTAATGAAAAACTGTTTTTT. It translates to CASSPNEFGGTNEKLFF.

The sample holds a few counts of this clone. This chain links TRBV5-5 with TRBJ2-7; 9 bases match TRBD2. Germline CDR1 and CDR2: SGHKS and YYEKEE (reference sequence). This CDR3 has 15 residues. J lost 1 base, V lost 1 base, and 3 bases had no gene match. This chain's CDR3 is CASSLFLAGSYEQYF. The CDR3, as DNA: TGTGCCAGCAGCTTGTTCCTAGCGGGATCCTACGAGCAGTACTTC.

This chain's CDR3 is CASSLGLAGSTDTQYF. CDR3 coding DNA: TGTGCCAGCAGCTTAGGGCTAGCGGGTAGCACAGATACGCAGTATTTT. V and J are TRBV7-3 and TRBJ2-3, with 8 bases that match TRBD2. The CDR3 has 16 amino acids. Germline V gives CDR1 SGHTA, CDR2 FQGTGA. The V and J ends lost 2 bases and 0 bases, in that order; junction bases with no gene match: 4.

This chain links TRBV5-1 with TRBJ2-5; tentatively, D is TRBD2 (6 bases). The J call may be mistaken, given a closer DNA end match to TRBJ2-7. Germline lookup yields CDR1 SGHRS and CDR2 YFSETQ. The CDR3 totals 16 residues. This chain's CDR3 is CASSPRGQGGFYEQYF. CDR3 sequence (DNA): TGCGCCAGCAGCCCCCGCGGGCAGGGAGGCTTCTACGAGCAGTACTTC.

This clone has a count of ten or more. CDR3 residues: CASSSGETQYF. The CDR3 coding sequence is TGTGCCAGCAGCTCAGGAGAGACCCAGTACTTC. The gene calls are TRBV7-2 and TRBJ2-5; unclear D gene. Trimming pared 4 bases from V and 4 bases from J, leaving 4 bases between. This CDR3 region has 11 residues. Germline CDR1 reads SGHTA; CDR2 reads FQGNSA.

The chain uses TRBV5-1 and TRBJ2-2; 7 positions agree with TRBD2. With 7 bases clipped from V and 6 bases from J, the junction kept 12 bases outside the gene matches. There are 15 residues in the CDR3. Germline values: CDR1 SGHRS, CDR2 YFSETQ. CDR3 sequence reads: CASAREVWGSGELFF. CDR3 nucleotides: TGCGCCAGCGCCCGGGAGGTTTGGGGGTCCGGGGAGCTGTTTTTT.

The gene calls are TRBV7-3 and TRBJ2-1; 10 nucleotides line up with TRBD1. J gave up 8 bases and V 3 bases, and 7 bases lay outside the gene matches. This CDR3 comprises 15 residues. Germline CDR1 is SGHTA and CDR2 is FQGTGA. CDR3 in amino acids: CASSLSGQGTHEQFF. The CDR3 DNA follows: TGTGCCAGCAGCTTGTCGGGACAGGGGACCCATGAGCAGTTCTTC.